A single sample gave rise to the 15 T cell receptor beta chains below, sequenced in a study of T cells in Graves' hyperthyroidism and ophthalmopathy. RNA transcripts were the template for amplifying TCR beta CDR3 regions. The HTBI primer set drove a first-round RT-PCR of the TCR CDR3. TCRdb ran MiXCR on the multiplex PCR reads and lists one entry per CDR3 protein. The data contain roughly 350,000 distinct CDR3 sequences, about 15% of them singletons. The sample taken for sequencing was blood. The receptors were gathered from a woman between 25 and 40 years old with Graves' ophthalmopathy.

In this sample, this clonotype turned up a few times. This chain uses TRBV19 with TRBJ1-6; D call uncertain. The CDR3 runs 14 residues. Germline V gene lookup returns CDR1 LNHDA and CDR2 SQIVND (reference sequence). Trimming shortened V by 5 bases and J by 9 bases, and 14 bases separated the two germline ends. CDR3 region: CASSLNFWGSPLHF. Here the CDR3 DNA reads TGTGCCAGTAGTCTCAACTTCTGGGGTTCACCCCTCCACTTT.

This clonotype occurred many times. The rearrangement uses TRBV11-2 and TRBJ2-7; maybe TRBD2 (5 bases). The CDR3 runs to 16 residues. Trimming removed 4 bases at V and 0 bases at J, with 16 bases between. Germline V gene data show CDR1 as SGHAT and CDR2 as FQNNGV. CDR3 in amino acids: CASSSRGLKASYEQYF. In DNA form, the CDR3 reads TGTGCCAGCAGCTCCCGGGGTCTTAAGGCCTCCTACGAGCAGTACTTC. Supplemented by reference TRBV11-2 and TRBJ2-7, the full variable domain reads EAGVAQSPRYKIIEKRQSVAFWCNPISGHATLYWYQQILGQGPKLLIQFQNNGVVDDSQLPKDRFSAERLKGVDSTLKIQPAKLEDSAVYLCASSSRGLKASYEQYFGPGTRLTVT.

At least ten counts were recorded for this clonotype. This rearrangement joins TRBV28 to TRBJ2-5; no reliable D call. Trimming pared 3 bases from V and 2 bases from J, leaving 13 bases between. This CDR3 contains 15 residues. Germline V gives CDR1 MDHEN, CDR2 SYDVKM. This CDR3 reads CASSFLVQRQETQYF. The CDR3 DNA reads as TGTGCCAGCAGTTTTCTCGTTCAGAGACAAGAGACCCAGTACTTC. Filled out from reference TRBV28 and TRBJ2-5, the complete variable domain reads DVKVTQSSRYLVKRTGEKVFLECVQDMDHENMFWYRQDPGLGLRLIYFSYDVKMKEKGDIPEGYSVSREKKERFSLILESASTNQTSMYLCASSFLVQRQETQYFGPGTRLLVL.

The table lists this clonotype with many counts. The CDR3 sequence is CASRRSGGADTQYF. The CDR3 DNA is TGTGCCAGCAGACGAAGCGGGGGGGCAGATACGCAGTATTTT. The chain has TRBV12-3 or TRBV12-4 and TRBJ2-3, with 10 nucleotides matching TRBD2. With V trimmed by 6 bases and J by 4 bases, 4 bases remained unmatched. The CDR3 covers 14 residues.

This clonotype was recorded many times. The chain couples TRBV2 to TRBJ2-7; D perhaps matches TRBD2 (7 bases). Germline V gene data show CDR1 as SNHLY and CDR2 as FYNNEI. The CDR3 runs to 13 residues. Trimming stripped 8 bases from V and 7 bases from J, with 18 bases between. The CDR3 loop reads CASGGGHRYEQYF. The CDR3 bases are TGTGCCAGCGGGGGGGGGCATCGTTATGAGCAGTACTTC.

This clonotype was seen repeatedly, ten times or more. The chain carries TRBV30 and TRBJ1-1; D ambiguous. Trimming took 4 bases from V and 6 from J, leaving 9 bases between them. The CDR3 loop spans 11 amino acids. Germline V lookup: CDR1 GTSNPN, CDR2 SVGIG (reference sequence). CDR3 protein: CAWKVGSEAFF. Written as DNA, the CDR3 is TGTGCCTGGAAAGTGGGGTCTGAAGCTTTCTTT.

This clonotype showed up just a few times. The chain carries TRBV24-1 and TRBJ2-5, with D maybe TRBD1 (5 bases). CDR3 length: 15 residues. CDR1 is KGHDR, CDR2 SFDVKD, per germline. V lost 4 bases and J lost 5, with 16 bases in between. The CDR3 is CATSDPIGHSETQYF. DNA of the CDR3: TGTGCCACCAGTGACCCGATTGGACACTCCGAGACCCAGTACTTC.

This clonotype was detected a few times. The J gene is TRBJ2-2, the V gene TRBV29-1; TRBD1 matches at 7 bases. Germline loops: CDR1 SQVTM, CDR2 ANQGSEA. V shed 7 bases, J shed 6 bases, and the junction held 8 bases outside the gene matches. This CDR3 spans 13 amino acids. In DNA form, the CDR3 reads TGCAGCGGGGGAAGACAGGGACCCGGGGAGCTGTTTTTT. It specifies CSGGRQGPGELFF.

The chain employs TRBV3-1 and TRBJ1-6; possibly TRBD1 for D (5 bases). The V gene's germline CDR1 is LGHDT and CDR2 YNNKEL (reference sequence). The V end lost 8 bases, the J end lost 7 bases, and 15 bases lay between the germline ends. CDR3 length: 14 amino acids. CDR3 in DNA: TGTGCCAGCGACCCGGGACCGGTAAATTCACCCCTCCACTTT. Amino acid sequence: CASDPGPVNSPLHF.

This clonotype has at least ten counts. The chain has TRBV11-3 and TRBJ2-7, with TRBD2 matching 12 bases. Germline V gives CDR1 SGHNT, CDR2 YENEEA. Unmatched junction bases numbered 6, after V lost 4 bases and J lost 2 bases. The CDR3 is made up of 16 amino acids. In DNA, the CDR3 is TGTGCCAGCAGCTCATCTAGCGGGGGGGCCCCCTACGAGCAGTACTTC. Translated: CASSSSSGGAPYEQYF.

This clonotype was counted many times. This sequence joins TRBV19 and TRBJ1-1; 9 bases align to TRBD1. This CDR3 has 14 residues. V was pared by 5 bases and J by 10 bases, with 11 bases of the junction left unmatched. The V gene's germline CDR1 is LNHDA and CDR2 SQIVND (reference sequence). CDR3 DNA sequence: TGTGCCAGTAGTTTCTCCGGGACAGGGAAAGGAGCTTTCTTT. This codes for CASSFSGTGKGAFF. The full variable domain, its missing parts supplied by reference TRBV19 and TRBJ1-1, is DGGITQSPKYLFRKEGQNVTLSCEQNLNHDAMYWYRQDPGQGLRLIYYSQIVNDFQKGDIAEGYSVSREKKESFPLTVTSAQKNPTAFYLCASSFSGTGKGAFFGQGTRLTVV.

This clonotype came up many times. This chain joins TRBV3-1 and TRBJ2-5, with D perhaps matching TRBD2 (6 bases). The CDR3 contains 15 residues. Trimming cost V 5 bases and J 5 bases, with 18 bases left between them. Germline CDR1 reads LGHDT; CDR2 reads YNNKEL (reference sequence). The CDR3 region has the DNA TGTGCCAGCAGCATCCCCTTGGGCGGAGGGGAGACCCAGTACTTC. Translating it yields CASSIPLGGGETQYF.

This clonotype was found a few times. V gene TRBV10-2 combines with J gene TRBJ2-3; D not certain. The CDR3 has 14 amino acids. V lost 5 bases and J 0 bases, leaving 9 bases between the germline ends. Germline V gene data show CDR1 as WSHSY and CDR2 as SAAADI. The CDR3 DNA follows: TGCGCCAGCAGTACCCGGCCTAGCACAGATACGCAGTATTTT. Translation gives CASSTRPSTDTQYF.

This clonotype appeared many times. The chain is built from TRBV18 and TRBJ1-2, with D perhaps matching TRBD1 (5 bases). CDR3 length: 15 residues. Germline V gene sequence: CDR1 KGHSH, CDR2 LQKENI. Trimming shortened V by 6 bases and J by 3 bases, and 17 bases separated the two germline ends. The CDR3 loop reads CASSTLGQGDYGYTF. As DNA, the CDR3 is TGTGCCAGCTCCACCCTTGGGCAGGGTGACTATGGCTACACCTTC.

This chain links TRBV12-5 with TRBJ1-1; no clear D. This CDR3 has 11 amino acids. V lost 4 bases and J lost 7, with 7 bases in between. The germline V gene has CDR1 LGHNT and CDR2 FRNRAP. The CDR3 coding sequence is TGTGCTAGTGGTTCAAAAGTTGAAGCTTTCTTT. Encoded protein: CASGSKVEAFF.